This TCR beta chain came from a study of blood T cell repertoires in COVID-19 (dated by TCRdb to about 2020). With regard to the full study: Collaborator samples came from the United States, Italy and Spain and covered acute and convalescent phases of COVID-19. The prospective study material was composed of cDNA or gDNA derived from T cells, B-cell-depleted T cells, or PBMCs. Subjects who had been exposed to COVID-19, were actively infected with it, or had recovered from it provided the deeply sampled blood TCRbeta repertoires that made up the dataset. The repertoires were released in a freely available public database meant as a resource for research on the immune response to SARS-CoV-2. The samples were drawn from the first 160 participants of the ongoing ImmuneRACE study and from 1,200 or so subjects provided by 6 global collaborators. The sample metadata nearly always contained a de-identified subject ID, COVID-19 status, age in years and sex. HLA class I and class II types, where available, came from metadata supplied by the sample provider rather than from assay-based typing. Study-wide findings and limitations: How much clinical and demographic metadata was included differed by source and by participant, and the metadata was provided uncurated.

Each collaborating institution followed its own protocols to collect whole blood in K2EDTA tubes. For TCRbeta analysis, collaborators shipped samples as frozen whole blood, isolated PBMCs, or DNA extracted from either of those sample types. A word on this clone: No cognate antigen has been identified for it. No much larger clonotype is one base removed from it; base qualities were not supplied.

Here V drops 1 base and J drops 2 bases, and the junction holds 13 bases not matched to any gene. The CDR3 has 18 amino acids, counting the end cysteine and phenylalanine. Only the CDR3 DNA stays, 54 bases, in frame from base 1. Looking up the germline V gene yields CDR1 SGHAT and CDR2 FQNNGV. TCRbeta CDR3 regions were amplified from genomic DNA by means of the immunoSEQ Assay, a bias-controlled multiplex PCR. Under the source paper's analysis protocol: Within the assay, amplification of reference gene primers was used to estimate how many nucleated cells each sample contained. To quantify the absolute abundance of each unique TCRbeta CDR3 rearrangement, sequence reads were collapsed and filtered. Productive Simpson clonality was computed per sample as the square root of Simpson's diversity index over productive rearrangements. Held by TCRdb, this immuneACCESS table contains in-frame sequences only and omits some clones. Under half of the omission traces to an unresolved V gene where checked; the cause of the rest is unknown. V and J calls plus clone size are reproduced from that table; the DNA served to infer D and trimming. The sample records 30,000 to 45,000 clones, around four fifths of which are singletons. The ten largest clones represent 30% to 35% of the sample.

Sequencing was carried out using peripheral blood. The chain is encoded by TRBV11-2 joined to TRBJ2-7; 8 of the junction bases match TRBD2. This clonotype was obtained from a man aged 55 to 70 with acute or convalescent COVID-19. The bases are TGTGCCAGCAGCTTAGCCCTTAAAGCGGGAGAGAACCCCTACGAGCAGTACTTC. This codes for CASSLALKAGENPYEQYF.